This TCR beta chain was found in a study of cytomegalovirus exposure and HLA in healthy donors. Overall study results and limits: Near-uniform donor sequencing depth was presumed by presence/absence analyses. Specificity for CMV antigens was confirmed in vitro for a few of the CMV-associated chains. In a later analysis, the majority of CMV-associated beta chains seemingly showed HLA restriction. The only immune exposure information that was available was CMV serostatus.

Germline V gene sequence: CDR1 SGHVS, CDR2 FNYEAQ. V dropped 4 bases and J dropped 1; count of bases not matched to a gene: 6. This CDR3 has 17 amino acids. In regard to this clone: Its antigen is unidentified.

60 Vbeta and 13 Jbeta primers were used in PCR. Some clones are missing from TCRdb's copy, which holds only in-frame ones; the method was immunoSEQ multiplex PCR. The profile shows fewer than 150,000 clones, around 81% of them singletons. The V gene is TRBV7-6, the J gene TRBJ2-2; 10 bases line up with TRBD2. This sequence was found in a man aged 35 to 55 in good health and CMV-seropositive. The sample comprised PBMCs. CDR3 DNA: TGTGCCAGCAGCTCCCGGACTAGCGGTCTGAACACCGGGGAGCTGTTTTTT. Translation: CASSSRTSGLNTGELFF.